The 25 T cell receptor beta chains given below trace back to one sample, sequenced in a study of T cell responses to AZD1222 COVID-19 vaccine. Sequencing was performed with immunoSEQ multiplex PCR; in TCRdb, only in-frame clones are kept and a portion is missing. The sample lists over 150,000 clones; just over 90% were seen once. The sample consisted of peripheral blood, taken on day 0 of AZD1222 vaccination. The receptor set was obtained from an adult in good health.

CDR3 nucleotide sequence: TGTGCCAGCAGCTTACAGGGGAGCGAGACCCAGTACTTC. It codes for CASSLQGSETQYF. V gene TRBV9 combines with J gene TRBJ2-5; 7 bases align to TRBD1. Germline V gene data show CDR1 as SGDLS and CDR2 as YYNGEE. The CDR3 runs to 13 residues. Unmatched junction bases numbered 5, after V lost 4 bases and J lost 5 bases.

The chain has TRBV30 and TRBJ2-1; 8 bases agree with TRBD2. Unmatched junction bases numbered 5, after V lost 4 bases and J lost 0 bases. The CDR3 totals 15 residues. Germline CDR1 GTSNPN, CDR2 SVGIG (reference sequence). CDR3 in amino acids: CAWTPGGASYNEQFF. The CDR3 coding sequence is TGTGCCTGGACCCCCGGGGGGGCCTCCTACAATGAGCAGTTCTTC.

A few counts support this clone. V gene TRBV11-2 combines with J gene TRBJ2-1; 8 bases agree with TRBD2. CDR1 and CDR2 (germline): SGHAT, FQNNGV. The V and J ends lost 5 bases and 15 bases, in that order; junction bases with no gene match: 15. The CDR3 totals 14 residues. The CDR3 coding sequence is TGTGCCAGCAGCCCTACGGCGTCGGGCGGGGGGCGGTTCTTC. It codes for CASSPTASGGGRFF.

The chain has TRBV6-5 and TRBJ2-2, with D possibly TRBD2 on 6 matching bases. Germline V gene sequence: CDR1 MNHEY, CDR2 SVGAGI. The CDR3 contains 16 residues. V lost 2 bases to trimming and J lost 4 bases, with 14 bases between them. DNA of the CDR3: TGTGCCAGCAGTTACAGAGGGGAGGTCGGCACCGGGGAGCTGTTTTTT. Amino acid sequence: CASSYRGEVGTGELFF.

The chain recombines TRBV6-5 with TRBJ1-6; 7 bases are shared with TRBD1. The CDR3 has 16 amino acids. Germline V CDR1 and CDR2: MNHEY, SVGAGI. Trimming removed 0 bases from V and 10 bases from J; junction bases left unmatched: 9. This CDR3 reads CASSYSPTGRGSPLHF. Here the CDR3 DNA reads TGTGCCAGCAGTTACTCTCCGACAGGGAGAGGGTCACCCCTCCACTTT.

The V gene is TRBV27, the J gene TRBJ2-3, with a tentative D call TRBD1 (5 bases). The CDR3 consists of 16 residues. Between the trimmed V and J ends, which lost 3 bases and 2 bases, there was a span of 15 bases. Looked up from germline, CDR1 is MNHEY and CDR2 is SMNVEV (reference sequence). This CDR3 is CASSLAGPKITDTQYF. In DNA, the CDR3 is TGTGCCAGCAGTTTGGCAGGGCCAAAAATCACAGATACGCAGTATTTT.

The chain uses TRBV27 and TRBJ2-3, with 10 bases matching TRBD1. With 3 bases clipped from V and 4 bases from J, the junction kept 1 base outside the gene matches. There are 14 residues in the CDR3. CDR1 and CDR2 from the germline V gene are MNHEY and SMNVEV (reference sequence). The CDR3 sequence: CASSLTGGPDTQYF. The CDR3 DNA reads TGTGCCAGCAGTTTGACAGGGGGCCCAGATACGCAGTATTTT.

V is TRBV3-1 (or the pseudogene TRBV3-2) and J is TRBJ2-7; D is unresolved. V was pared by 4 bases and J by 7 bases, with 20 bases between. The CDR3 is 15 amino acids. Per the germline V gene, CDR1 is LGHDT and CDR2 is YNNKEL (reference sequence). As DNA, the CDR3 is TGTGCCAGCAGCCCCCTTAGAGCAGCACGCTCAGAGCAGTACTTC. Its protein is CASSPLRAARSEQYF.

The chain has TRBV4-2 and TRBJ2-7, with TRBD1 matching 7 bases. CDR3 size: 18 residues. CDR1 is LGHNA and CDR2 is YNFKEQ in the germline V gene. V was clipped by 0 bases and J by 1 base; unmatched bases: 12. The chain's CDR3 is CASSQDIPGQSLSYEQYF. CDR3 in DNA: TGTGCCAGCAGCCAAGATATCCCGGGACAGTCTTTATCCTACGAGCAGTACTTC.

The V and J genes are TRBV3-1 (or the pseudogene TRBV3-2) and TRBJ2-3, with TRBD2 matching over 11 bases. The CDR3 runs 15 residues. Trimming removed 2 bases from V and 4 bases from J; junction bases left unmatched: 2. Germline-derived CDR1 and CDR2 are LGHDT and YNNKEL (reference sequence). The CDR3 DNA follows: TGTGCCAGCAGCCAAATAGCGGGGGGGCCAGATACGCAGTATTTT. Encoded protein: CASSQIAGGPDTQYF.

This chain links TRBV7-9 with TRBJ2-4, with TRBD2 matching over 7 bases. V gave up 3 bases and J gave up 3 bases; unmatched junction bases: 5. This CDR3 spans 15 amino acids. Germline CDR1 SEHNR, CDR2 FQNEAQ (reference sequence). The CDR3 nucleotides read TGTGCCAGCAGCTTCTTGGCGGGGGTCAAAAACATTCAGTACTTC. Protein: CASSFLAGVKNIQYF.

A single count supports this clone. The chain joins TRBV5-5 to TRBJ2-7, with 12 bases fitting TRBD1. This CDR3 is built from 13 residues. The V segment lost 9 bases and the J segment 6 bases; nucleotides outside the gene matches: 7. In germline, CDR1 is SGHKS, CDR2 YYEKEE (reference sequence). In DNA, the CDR3 is TGTGCCACCCGGGACAGGGGGCTTGGCGAGCAGTACTTC. Amino acids: CATRDRGLGEQYF.

This chain uses TRBV6-8 with TRBJ2-7; D remains unclear. The germline CDR1 and CDR2 sequences are MNHGY and SAAAGT. The CDR3 totals 14 residues. Trimming took 9 bases from V and 1 from J, leaving 16 bases between them. The chain's CDR3 is CARDNPAVSYEQYF. CDR3 nucleotide sequence: TGTGCCAGAGACAACCCGGCGGTGTCCTACGAGCAGTACTTC.

The V call is TRBV4-3, the J call TRBJ1-2, with D perhaps TRBD1 (5 bases). V was trimmed by 0 bases and J by 4 bases, leaving 15 bases between them. From germline, CDR1 is LGHNA and CDR2 YSLEER. The CDR3 has 16 amino acids. The CDR3 region is CASSQDRLDRLYGYTF. CDR3 DNA sequence: TGCGCCAGCAGCCAAGATAGGCTTGACAGACTCTATGGCTACACCTTC.

The chain employs TRBV18 and TRBJ1-4; D perhaps matches TRBD1 (6 bases). V lost 0 bases, J lost 6 bases, and 20 bases lay in between. This CDR3 contains 18 residues. The germline gives CDR1 KGHSH, CDR2 LQKENI. The CDR3 DNA reads as TGTGCCAGCTCACCACCGGGTACAGGGTCCCCTCGGGATGAAAAACTGTTTTTT. Translating it yields CASSPPGTGSPRDEKLFF.

Comments on this clone: The CDR3 ends on some other residue instead of the conserved phenylalanine or tryptophan, so this is likely a read error. Because the CDR3's place on the DNA is in doubt, the DNA is left out and the CDR3 is given as listed by TCRdb. The V and J genes are TRBV6-2 or TRBV6-3 and TRBJ2-7; the table's D call TRBD1 went unverified against the DNA. The germline V gene has CDR1 MNHEY and CDR2 SVGEGT. The CDR3 is 11 amino acids in total, end residues counted. CDR3 loop: CASSSSGPSTL.

The count of this clone is one. CDR3 bases: TGTGCCAGCAGTTCCGTTTTCGGGCGCCTCCGGGATTATGGCTACACCTTC. This encodes CASSSVFGRLRDYGYTF. The V call is TRBV6-2 or TRBV6-3, the J call TRBJ1-2; D gene unclear. Trimming shortened V by 4 bases and J by 5 bases, and 23 bases separated the two germline ends. CDR3 size: 17 residues. Germline CDR1 MNHEY, CDR2 SVGEGT.

The gene calls are TRBV10-3 and TRBJ2-1; D possibly corresponds to TRBD1 (6 bases). The CDR3 is made up of 13 amino acids. V lost 5 bases to trimming and J lost 7 bases, with 12 bases between them. Germline V gene lookup returns CDR1 ENHRY and CDR2 SYGVKD. CDR3 sequence reads: CAISRDNLNEQFF. The CDR3 nucleotides read TGTGCCATCAGTCGGGACAATTTGAATGAGCAGTTCTTC.

The chain has TRBV9 and TRBJ2-3, with D tentatively TRBD2 (6 bases). Trimming cost V 0 bases and J 0 bases, with 11 bases left between them. This CDR3 has 16 amino acids. The germline V gene encodes CDR1 SGDLS and CDR2 YYNGEE. CDR3 sequence (DNA): TGTGCCAGCAGCGTAGTCGGCGGGGAGAGCACAGATACGCAGTATTTT. It translates to CASSVVGGESTDTQYF.

This chain links TRBV27 with TRBJ1-2; D is perhaps TRBD1 (6 bases). Trimming pared 2 bases from V and 4 bases from J, leaving 14 bases between. The CDR3 is made up of 15 amino acids. Germline values: CDR1 MNHEY, CDR2 SMNVEV (reference sequence). The CDR3 DNA reads as TGTGCCAGCAGTTTAATTCGGGGGCCGGCCTATGGCTACACCTTC. It is translated as CASSLIRGPAYGYTF.

The chain has TRBV5-4 and TRBJ1-6, with no clear D. The germline V gene encodes CDR1 SGHNT and CDR2 YYREEE (reference sequence). V was pared by 3 bases and J by 7 bases, with 11 bases between. The CDR3 consists of 14 residues. The CDR3 loop reads CASSSRAENSPLHF. CDR3 DNA sequence: TGTGCCAGCAGCTCCCGGGCCGAGAATTCACCCCTCCACTTT.

On this clone: Additional DNA sequences in this sample encode the identical CDR3. V and J are TRBV19 and TRBJ1-2; D gene ambiguous. With 3 bases removed from V and 4 bases from J, the gap between germline ends came to 6 bases. The germline V gene encodes CDR1 LNHDA and CDR2 SQIVND (reference sequence). The CDR3 consists of 12 residues. CDR3 coding DNA: TGTGCCAGTAGTATTTCGGTCTATGGCTACACCTTC. This codes for CASSISVYGYTF.

The chain is built from TRBV6-2 or TRBV6-3 and TRBJ1-6, with no clear D. The CDR3 is made up of 15 amino acids. The V gene lost 5 bases and the J gene lost 4 bases, with 12 bases spanning the gap. The germline V gene has CDR1 MNHEY and CDR2 SVGEGT. CDR3 nucleotide sequence: TGTGCCAGCAGTCTCGACCGCGGTTATAATTCACCCCTCCACTTT. It specifies CASSLDRGYNSPLHF.

The chain is built from TRBV7-9 and TRBJ1-4, with a tentative D call TRBD1 (5 bases). Trimming took 3 bases from V and 4 from J, leaving 12 bases between them. Germline V gene lookup returns CDR1 SEHNR and CDR2 FQNEAQ (reference sequence). This CDR3 region has 15 residues. Written as DNA, the CDR3 is TGTGCCAGCAGCTTCGGGACGGATTTTAATGAAAAACTGTTTTTT. Amino acid sequence: CASSFGTDFNEKLFF.

The V and J genes are TRBV4-3 and TRBJ1-1; D may be TRBD1 (5 bases). CDR1 is LGHNA and CDR2 is YSLEER in the germline V gene. The CDR3 runs 16 residues. V lost 5 bases and J 4 bases, leaving 20 bases between the germline ends. The CDR3 DNA sequence: TGCGCCAGCAGCTCCCGAACGGGCAGTCAGGGCACTGAAGCTTTCTTT. Translated, it gives CASSSRTGSQGTEAFF.